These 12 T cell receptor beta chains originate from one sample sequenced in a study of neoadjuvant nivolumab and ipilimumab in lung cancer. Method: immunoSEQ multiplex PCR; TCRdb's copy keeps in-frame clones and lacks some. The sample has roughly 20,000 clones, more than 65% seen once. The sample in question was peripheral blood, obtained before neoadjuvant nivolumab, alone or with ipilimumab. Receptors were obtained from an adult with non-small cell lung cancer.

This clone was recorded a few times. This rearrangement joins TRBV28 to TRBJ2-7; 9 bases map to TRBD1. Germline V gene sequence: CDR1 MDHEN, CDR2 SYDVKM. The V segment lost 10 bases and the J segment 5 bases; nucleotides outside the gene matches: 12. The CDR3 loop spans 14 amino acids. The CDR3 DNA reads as TGTGCCACACTCCGGGACAGGGATTCCCACGAGCAGTACTTC. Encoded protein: CATLRDRDSHEQYF.

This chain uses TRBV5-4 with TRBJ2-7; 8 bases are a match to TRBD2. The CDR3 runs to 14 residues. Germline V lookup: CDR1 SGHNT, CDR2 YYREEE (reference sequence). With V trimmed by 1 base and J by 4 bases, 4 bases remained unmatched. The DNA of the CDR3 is TGTGCCAGCAGCTTGCGGGGGGGGGTTTACGAGCAGTACTTC. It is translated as CASSLRGGVYEQYF.

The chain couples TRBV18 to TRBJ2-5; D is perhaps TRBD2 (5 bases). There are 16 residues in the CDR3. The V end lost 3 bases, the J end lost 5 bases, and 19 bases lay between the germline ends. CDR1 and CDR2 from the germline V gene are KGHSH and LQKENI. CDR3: CASSPELSPAGETQYF. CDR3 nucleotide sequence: TGTGCCAGCTCACCGGAGCTAAGCCCCGCGGGTGAGACCCAGTACTTC. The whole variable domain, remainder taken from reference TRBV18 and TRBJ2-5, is NAGVMQNPRHLVRRRGQEARLRCSPMKGHSHVYWYRQLPEEGLKFMVYLQKENIIDESGMPKERFSAEFPKEGPSILRIQQVVRGDSAAYFCASSPELSPAGETQYFGPGTRLLVL.

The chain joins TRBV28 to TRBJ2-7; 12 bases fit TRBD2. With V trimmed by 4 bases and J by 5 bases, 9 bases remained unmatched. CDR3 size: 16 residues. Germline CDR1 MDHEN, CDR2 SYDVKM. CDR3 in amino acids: CASSSSSGRAVNEQYF. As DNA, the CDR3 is TGTGCCAGCAGTTCCTCTAGCGGGAGGGCCGTCAACGAGCAGTACTTC.

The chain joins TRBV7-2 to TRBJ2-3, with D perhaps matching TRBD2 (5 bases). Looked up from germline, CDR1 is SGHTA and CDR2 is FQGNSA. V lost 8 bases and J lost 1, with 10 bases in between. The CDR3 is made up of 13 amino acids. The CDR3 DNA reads TGTGCCAGCGGTGGACTCCGCACAGATACGCAGTATTTT. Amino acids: CASGGLRTDTQYF.

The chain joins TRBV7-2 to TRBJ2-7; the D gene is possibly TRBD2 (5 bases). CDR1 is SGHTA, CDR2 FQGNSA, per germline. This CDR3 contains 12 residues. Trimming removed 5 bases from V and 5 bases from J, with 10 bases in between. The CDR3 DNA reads TGTGCCAGCAGCCGCTCGGGGAACGAGCAGTACTTC. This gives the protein CASSRSGNEQYF.

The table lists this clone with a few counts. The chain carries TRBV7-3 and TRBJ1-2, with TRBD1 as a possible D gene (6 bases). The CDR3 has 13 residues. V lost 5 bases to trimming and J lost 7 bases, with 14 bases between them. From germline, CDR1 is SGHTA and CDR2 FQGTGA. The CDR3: CASSPKGDTGYTF. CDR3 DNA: TGTGCCAGCAGCCCAAAGGGGGATACTGGCTACACCTTC.

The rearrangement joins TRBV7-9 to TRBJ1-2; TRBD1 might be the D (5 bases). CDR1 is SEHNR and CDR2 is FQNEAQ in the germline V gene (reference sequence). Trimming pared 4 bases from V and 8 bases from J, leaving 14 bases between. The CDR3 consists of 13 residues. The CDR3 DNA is TGTGCCAGCAGCTACCTAGGGGCAGGCGGCTACACCTTC. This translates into CASSYLGAGGYTF.

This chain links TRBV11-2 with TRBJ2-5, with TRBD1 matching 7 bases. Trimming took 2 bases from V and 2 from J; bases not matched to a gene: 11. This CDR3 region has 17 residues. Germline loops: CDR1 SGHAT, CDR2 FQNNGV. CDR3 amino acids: CASSLKGTVGLQETQYF. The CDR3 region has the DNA TGTGCCAGCAGCTTAAAGGGGACAGTCGGACTGCAAGAGACCCAGTACTTC.

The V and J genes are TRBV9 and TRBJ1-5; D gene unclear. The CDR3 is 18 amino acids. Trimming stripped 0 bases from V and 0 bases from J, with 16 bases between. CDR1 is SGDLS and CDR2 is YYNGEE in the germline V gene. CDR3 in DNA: TGTGCCAGCAGCGTAGCTATCCCAACGGAAAATAGCAATCAGCCCCAGCATTTT. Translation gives CASSVAIPTENSNQPQHF.

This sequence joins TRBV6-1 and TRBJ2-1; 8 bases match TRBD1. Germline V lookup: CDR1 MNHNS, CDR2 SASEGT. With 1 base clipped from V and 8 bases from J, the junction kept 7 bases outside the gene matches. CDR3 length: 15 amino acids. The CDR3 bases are TGTGCCAGCAGTGAAGTGGCAGGGGGCGAGGATGAGCAGTTCTTC. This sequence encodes CASSEVAGGEDEQFF.

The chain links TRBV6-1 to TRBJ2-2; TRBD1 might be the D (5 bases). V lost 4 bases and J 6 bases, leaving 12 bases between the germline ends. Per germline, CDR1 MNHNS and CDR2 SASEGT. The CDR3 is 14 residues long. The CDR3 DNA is TGTGCCAGCAGTGGACAGAGTCGTGCCGGGGAGCTGTTTTTT. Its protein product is CASSGQSRAGELFF.